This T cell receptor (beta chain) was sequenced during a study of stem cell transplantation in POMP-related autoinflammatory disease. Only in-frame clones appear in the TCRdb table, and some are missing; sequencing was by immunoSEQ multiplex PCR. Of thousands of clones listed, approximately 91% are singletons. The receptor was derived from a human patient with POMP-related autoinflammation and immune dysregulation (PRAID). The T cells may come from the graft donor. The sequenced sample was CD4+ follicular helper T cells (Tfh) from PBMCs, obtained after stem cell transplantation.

DNA for the CDR3: TGCAGTGGCAGGGACACCTACGAGCAGTACTTC. Encoded protein: CSGRDTYEQYF. The rearrangement joins TRBV20-1 to TRBJ2-7; TRBD1 might be the D (6 bases). CDR1 is DFQATT, CDR2 SNEGSKA, per germline (reference sequence). Trimming stripped 7 bases from V and 2 bases from J, with 9 bases between. The CDR3 spans 11 residues.